The entry below describes one T cell receptor (beta chain). Germline trimming cut 0 bases from V and 1 base from J; bases unmatched to any gene: 9. This CDR3 has 18 amino acids. Germline-derived CDR1 and CDR2 are LGHNA and YNFKEQ. Original processing notes: Estimation of nucleated cell counts was performed using reference gene primer amplification. Measured with immunoSEQ multiplex PCR; TCRdb has only the in-frame clones, and not every one. That table gives V, J and clone size, and the DNA gave D and trimming. The sample has about 130,000 clones; approximately 85% are singletons. These data come from a study of blood T cell repertoires in COVID-19.

Sequenced material: peripheral blood. The sequence was obtained from a woman of 80 years or more with acute or convalescent COVID-19. The chain uses TRBV4-2 and TRBJ2-5; 9 bases map to TRBD1. This chain's CDR3 is CASSQDLRGTGSQETQYF. As DNA, the CDR3 is TGTGCCAGCAGCCAAGATTTGAGGGGGACAGGGAGCCAAGAGACCCAGTACTTC.